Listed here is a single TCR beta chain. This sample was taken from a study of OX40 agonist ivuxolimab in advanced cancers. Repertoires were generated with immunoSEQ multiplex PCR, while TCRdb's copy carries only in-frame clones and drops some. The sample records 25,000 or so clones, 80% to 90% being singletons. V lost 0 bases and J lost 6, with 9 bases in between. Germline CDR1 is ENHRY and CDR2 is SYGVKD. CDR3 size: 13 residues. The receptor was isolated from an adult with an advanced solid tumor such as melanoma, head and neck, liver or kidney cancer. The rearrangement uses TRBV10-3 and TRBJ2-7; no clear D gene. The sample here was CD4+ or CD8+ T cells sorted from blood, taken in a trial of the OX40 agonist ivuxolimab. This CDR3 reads CAISESKGFEQYF. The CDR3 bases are TGTGCCATCAGTGAGTCGAAGGGTTTCGAGCAGTACTTC.